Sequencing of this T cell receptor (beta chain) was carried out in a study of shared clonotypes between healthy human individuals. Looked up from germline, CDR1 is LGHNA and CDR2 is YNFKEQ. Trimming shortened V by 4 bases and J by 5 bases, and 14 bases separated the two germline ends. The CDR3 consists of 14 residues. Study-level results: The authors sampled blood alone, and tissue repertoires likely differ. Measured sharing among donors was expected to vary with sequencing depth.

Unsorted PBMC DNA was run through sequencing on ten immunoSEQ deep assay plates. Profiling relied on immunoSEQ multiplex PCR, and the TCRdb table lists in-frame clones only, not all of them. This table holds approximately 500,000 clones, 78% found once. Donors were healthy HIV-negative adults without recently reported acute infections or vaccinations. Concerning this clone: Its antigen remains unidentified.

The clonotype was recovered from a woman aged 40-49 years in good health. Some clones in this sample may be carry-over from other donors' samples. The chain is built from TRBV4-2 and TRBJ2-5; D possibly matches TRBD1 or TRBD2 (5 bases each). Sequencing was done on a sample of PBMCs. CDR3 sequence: CASSPPGLGETQYF. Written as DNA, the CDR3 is TGTGCCAGCAGCCCCCCGGGGCTCGGGGAGACCCAGTACTTC.